This T cell receptor beta chain stems from a study of PD-1 blockade in classical Hodgkin lymphoma. All patients experienced relapse after autologous stem cell transplantation, and brentuximab vedotin exposure was variable. Overall study results and limits: Patients starting nivolumab less than 1 year after ASCT had lower diversity and were excluded from later analyses. At baseline, newly diagnosed patients reportedly showed less TCR diversity than healthy donors. Reasons behind the repertoire differences stay unclear, perhaps disease activity or earlier therapy. Significantly greater TCR diversity emerged by C4D1 in CD4+ cells but not CD8+ cells.

This CDR3 has 15 residues. Germline loops: CDR1 SNHLY, CDR2 FYNNEI. Trimming removed 9 bases from V and 3 bases from J, with 18 bases in between. This clone is medium-sized by share. Its antigen remains unidentified. Data came from immunoSEQ multiplex PCR; TCRdb stores just in-frame clones and leaves some out. The sample includes around 35,000 clones, almost 90% of them seen just once. The sample was peripheral blood mononuclear cells (PBMCs), taken before the second cycle of nivolumab. The V and J genes are TRBV2 and TRBJ1-5; no clear D gene. This receptor was taken from a human donor with classical Hodgkin lymphoma. The CDR3 sequence is CASSPSVNINQPQHF. CDR3 bases: TGTGCCAGTAGCCCCTCAGTGAATATCAATCAGCCCCAGCATTTT. The full variable domain, with the rest looked up from reference TRBV2 and TRBJ1-5, is EPEVTQTPSHQVTQMGQEVILRCVPISNHLYFYWYRQILGQKVEFLVSFYNNEISEKSEIFDDQFSVERPDGSNFTLKIRSTKLEDSAMYFCASSPSVNINQPQHFGDGTRLSIL.